A single sample gave rise to the 10 T cell receptor beta chains below, sequenced in a study of beta chain features in type 1 diabetes. For these TCRs, the target antigens are not known. Points from the study as a whole: Shortening of TCRB CDR3s, moderate but significant, appeared in all four CD4+ subsets of Type 1 diabetes patients.

The authors reverse transcribed all of the isolated RNA, so sequencing captured expressed TCRB transcripts. Some clones are missing from TCRdb's copy, which holds only in-frame ones; the method was immunoSEQ multiplex PCR. The profile shows roughly 700,000 clones, around 15% of them singletons. The source material was naive CD4+ T cells from blood. The receptors originated from a man aged 18-30 years with type 1 diabetes.

The chain joins TRBV25-1 to TRBJ1-1; 7 bases match TRBD1. The CDR3 contains 14 residues. Per germline, CDR1 MGHDK and CDR2 SYGVNS. The V and J ends lost 7 bases and 1 base, in that order; junction bases with no gene match: 6. CDR3 sequence reads: CASTNRGPNTEAFF. The CDR3 region has the DNA TGTGCCAGCACTAACAGGGGACCGAACACTGAAGCTTTCTTT.

The V gene is TRBV10-3, the J gene TRBJ2-5; 7 bases map to TRBD2. The CDR3 sequence is 12 residues long. Germline values: CDR1 ENHRY, CDR2 SYGVKD. Losses at the gene ends were 3 bases for V and 9 bases for J; bases not matched to a gene: 4. CDR3 amino acids: CAISDGGLAQYF. The CDR3, as DNA: TGTGCCATCAGTGACGGGGGGTTGGCCCAGTACTTC.

This clone was detected a few times. The rearrangement joins TRBV7-2 to TRBJ2-3; D is undetermined. CDR1 SGHTA and CDR2 FQGNSA come from the germline V gene. CDR3 length equals 15 residues. Deletions cut 1 base from V and 3 bases from J, with 11 bases between. In nucleotides, the CDR3 is TGTGCCAGCAGCTTAGTGGGCGCAAGTACAGATACGCAGTATTTT. The encoded protein is CASSLVGASTDTQYF.

In this sample, this clone turned up a few times. This chain links TRBV7-9 with TRBJ1-2; TRBD1 agrees at 7 bases. From germline, CDR1 is SEHNR and CDR2 FQNEAQ (reference sequence). The V segment lost 8 bases and the J segment 5 bases; nucleotides outside the gene matches: 14. This CDR3 region has 15 residues. CDR3 residues: CASGSGGTVSYGYTF. Here the CDR3 DNA reads TGTGCCAGCGGCTCAGGGGGGACGGTTTCATATGGCTACACCTTC. Using reference TRBV7-9 and TRBJ1-2 for the parts outside the CDR3, the full variable domain is DTGVSQNPRHKITKRGQNVTFRCDPISEHNRLYWYRQTLGQGPEFLTYFQNEAQLEKSRLLSDRFSAERPKGSFSTLEIQRTEQGDSAMYLCASGSGGTVSYGYTFGSGTRLTVV.

The chain couples TRBV7-2 to TRBJ1-1; D is unresolved. V was cut by 10 bases and J by 1 base, with 19 bases left in between. This CDR3 is 15 amino acids long. CDR1 is SGHTA, CDR2 FQGNSA, per germline. CDR3 DNA sequence: TGTGCCACTCTCCCTTTCGTCAGAAAGAACACTGAAGCTTTCTTT. Translating gives CATLPFVRKNTEAFF.

This clone was seen a handful of times. The V gene is TRBV9, the J gene TRBJ2-1; D could derive from TRBD1 or TRBD2 (6 bases each). Trimming cost V 3 bases and J 7 bases, with 14 bases left between them. From germline, CDR1 is SGDLS and CDR2 YYNGEE. The CDR3 has 14 amino acids. CDR3 residues: CASSAPGAVNEQFF. CDR3 nucleotides: TGTGCCAGCAGCGCACCGGGGGCGGTAAATGAGCAGTTCTTC.

A few counts support this clone. The gene calls are TRBV5-1 and TRBJ2-2, with 9 positions matching TRBD1. J was trimmed by 1 base and V by 6 bases; bases with no gene match: 7. This CDR3 contains 16 residues. The germline V gene has CDR1 SGHRS and CDR2 YFSETQ. In DNA, the CDR3 is TGCGCCAGCACCTCCCCGGGACAGGGGAACACCGGGGAGCTGTTTTTT. As protein: CASTSPGQGNTGELFF.

The V and J genes are TRBV28 and TRBJ1-1, with a possible D match to TRBD1 (6 bases). Trimming stripped 2 bases from V and 0 bases from J, with 13 bases between. The CDR3 covers 16 residues. Germline-derived CDR1 and CDR2 are MDHEN and SYDVKM. In DNA, the CDR3 is TGTGCCAGCAGTTTAAAAGGGGGACAACTGAACACTGAAGCTTTCTTT. This gives the protein CASSLKGGQLNTEAFF.

This clone was seen a handful of times. The V and J genes are TRBV29-1 and TRBJ2-6; D ambiguous. The germline V gene has CDR1 SQVTM and CDR2 ANQGSEA. The CDR3 has 13 residues. V lost 3 bases and J 0 bases, leaving 3 bases between the germline ends. CDR3 sequence reads: CSVDSSGANVLTF. For the CDR3, the DNA is TGCAGCGTTGACAGCTCTGGGGCCAACGTCCTGACTTTC.

This clone occurred a few times. The chain is built from TRBV29-1 and TRBJ1-2; a possible D gene is TRBD1 (6 bases). The CDR3 consists of 11 residues. Germline lookup yields CDR1 SQVTM and CDR2 ANQGSEA. Trimming pared 7 bases from V and 5 bases from J, leaving 11 bases between. The CDR3 is CSADGQYGYTF. The CDR3 DNA is TGCAGCGCTGACGGACAGTATGGCTACACCTTC.